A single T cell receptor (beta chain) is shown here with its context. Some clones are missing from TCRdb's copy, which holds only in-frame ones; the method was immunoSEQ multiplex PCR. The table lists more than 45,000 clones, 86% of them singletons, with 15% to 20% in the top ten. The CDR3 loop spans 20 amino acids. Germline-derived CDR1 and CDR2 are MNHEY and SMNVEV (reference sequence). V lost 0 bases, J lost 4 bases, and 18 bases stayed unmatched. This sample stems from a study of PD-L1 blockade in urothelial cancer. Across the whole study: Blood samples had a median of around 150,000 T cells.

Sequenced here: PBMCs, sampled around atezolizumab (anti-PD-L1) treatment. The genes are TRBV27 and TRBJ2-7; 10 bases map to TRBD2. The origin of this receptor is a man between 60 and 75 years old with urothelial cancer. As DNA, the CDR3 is TGTGCCAGCAGTTTATCCAGAGTAGCTAGCGGGAGAGGGAGAATTTACGAGCAGTACTTC. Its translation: CASSLSRVASGRGRIYEQYF.